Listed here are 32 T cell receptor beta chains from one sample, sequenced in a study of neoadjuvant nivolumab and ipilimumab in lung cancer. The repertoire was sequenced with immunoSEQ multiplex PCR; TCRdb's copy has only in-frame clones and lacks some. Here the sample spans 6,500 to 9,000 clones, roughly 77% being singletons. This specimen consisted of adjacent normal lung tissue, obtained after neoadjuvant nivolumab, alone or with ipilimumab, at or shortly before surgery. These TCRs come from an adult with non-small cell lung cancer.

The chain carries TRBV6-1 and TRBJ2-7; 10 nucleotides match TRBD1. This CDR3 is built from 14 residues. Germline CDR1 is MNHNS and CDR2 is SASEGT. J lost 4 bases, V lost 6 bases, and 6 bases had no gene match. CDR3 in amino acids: CASRPWGQGYEQYF. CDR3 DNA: TGTGCCAGCAGACCATGGGGACAGGGGTACGAGCAGTACTTC.

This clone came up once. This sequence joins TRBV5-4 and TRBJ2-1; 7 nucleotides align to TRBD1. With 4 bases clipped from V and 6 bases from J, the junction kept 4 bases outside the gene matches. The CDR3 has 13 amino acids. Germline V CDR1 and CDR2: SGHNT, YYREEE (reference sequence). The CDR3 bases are TGTGCCAGCAGCGCCACAGGGGTCAATGAGCAGTTCTTC. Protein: CASSATGVNEQFF.

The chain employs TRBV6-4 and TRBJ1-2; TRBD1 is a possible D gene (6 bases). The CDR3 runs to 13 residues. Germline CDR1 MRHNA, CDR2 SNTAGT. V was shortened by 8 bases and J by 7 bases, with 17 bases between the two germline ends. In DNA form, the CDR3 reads TGTGCCAGCCGTCCTGGAGGGGGGACTGGCTACACCTTC. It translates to CASRPGGGTGYTF.

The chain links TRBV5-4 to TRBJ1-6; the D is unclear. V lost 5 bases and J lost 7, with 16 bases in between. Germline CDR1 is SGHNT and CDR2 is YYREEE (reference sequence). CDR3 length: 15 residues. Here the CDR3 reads CASSFGSMGNSPLHF. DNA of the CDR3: TGTGCCAGCAGTTTTGGATCCATGGGGAATTCACCCCTCCACTTT.

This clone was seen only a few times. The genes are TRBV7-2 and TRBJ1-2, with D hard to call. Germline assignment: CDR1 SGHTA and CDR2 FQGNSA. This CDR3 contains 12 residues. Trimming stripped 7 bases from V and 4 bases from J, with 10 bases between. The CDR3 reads CASTGVGYGYTF. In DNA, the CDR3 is TGTGCCAGCACCGGGGTCGGCTATGGCTACACCTTC. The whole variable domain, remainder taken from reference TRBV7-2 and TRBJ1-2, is GAGVSQSPSNKVTEKGKDVELRCDPISGHTALYWYRQSLGQGLEFLIYFQGNSAPDKSGLPSDRFSAERTGGSVSTLTIQRTQQEDSAVYLCASTGVGYGYTFGSGTRLTVV.

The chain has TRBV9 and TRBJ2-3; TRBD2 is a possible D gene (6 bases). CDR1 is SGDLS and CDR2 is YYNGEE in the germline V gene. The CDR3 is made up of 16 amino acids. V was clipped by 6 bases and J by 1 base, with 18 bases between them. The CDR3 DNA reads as TGTGCCAGCACCCTTGGGAGCGGGTCAGGCACAGATACGCAGTATTTT. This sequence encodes CASTLGSGSGTDTQYF.

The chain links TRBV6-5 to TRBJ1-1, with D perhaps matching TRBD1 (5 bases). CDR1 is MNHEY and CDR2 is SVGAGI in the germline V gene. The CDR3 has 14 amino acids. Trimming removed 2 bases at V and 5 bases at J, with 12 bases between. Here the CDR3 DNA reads TGTGCCAGCAGTTACAGAGGGCGGGGGACTGAAGCTTTCTTT. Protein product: CASSYRGRGTEAFF.

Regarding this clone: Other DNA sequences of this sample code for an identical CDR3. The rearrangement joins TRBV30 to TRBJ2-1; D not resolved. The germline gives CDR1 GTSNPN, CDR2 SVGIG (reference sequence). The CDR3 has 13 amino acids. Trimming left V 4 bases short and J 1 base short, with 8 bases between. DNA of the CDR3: TGTGCCTGGACTAGGTCGTCCTACAATGAGCAGTTCTTC. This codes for CAWTRSSYNEQFF.

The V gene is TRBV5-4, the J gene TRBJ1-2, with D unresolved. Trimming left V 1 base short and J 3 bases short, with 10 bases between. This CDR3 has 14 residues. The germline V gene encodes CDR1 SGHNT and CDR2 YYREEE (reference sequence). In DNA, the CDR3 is TGTGCCAGCAGCTTGAATATTGGGGACTATGGCTACACCTTC. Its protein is CASSLNIGDYGYTF.

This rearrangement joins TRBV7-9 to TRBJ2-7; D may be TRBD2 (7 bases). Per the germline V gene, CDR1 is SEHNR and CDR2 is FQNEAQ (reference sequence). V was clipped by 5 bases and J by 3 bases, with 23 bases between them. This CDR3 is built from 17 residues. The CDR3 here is CASSPLGGQRVGYEQYF. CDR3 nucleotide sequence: TGTGCCAGCAGCCCCTTGGGGGGGCAACGGGTTGGCTACGAGCAGTACTTC.

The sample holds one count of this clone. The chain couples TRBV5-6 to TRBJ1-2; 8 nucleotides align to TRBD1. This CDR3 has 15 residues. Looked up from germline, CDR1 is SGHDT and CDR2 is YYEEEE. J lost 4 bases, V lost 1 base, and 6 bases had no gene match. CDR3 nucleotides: TGTGCCAGCAGCTTGCAGGGGGCGGATCCCTATGGCTACACCTTC. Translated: CASSLQGADPYGYTF. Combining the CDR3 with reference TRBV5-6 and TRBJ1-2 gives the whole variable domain DAGVTQSPTHLIKTRGQQVTLRCSPKSGHDTVSWYQQALGQGPQFIFQYYEEEERQRGNFPDRFSGHQFPNYSSELNVNALLLGDSALYLCASSLQGADPYGYTFGSGTRLTVV.

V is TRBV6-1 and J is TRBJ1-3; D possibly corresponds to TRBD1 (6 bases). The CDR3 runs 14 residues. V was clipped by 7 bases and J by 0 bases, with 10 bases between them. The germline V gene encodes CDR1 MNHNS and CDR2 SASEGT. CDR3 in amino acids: CASIRTVSGNTIYF. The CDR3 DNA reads TGTGCCAGCATCAGGACAGTCTCTGGAAACACCATATATTTT.

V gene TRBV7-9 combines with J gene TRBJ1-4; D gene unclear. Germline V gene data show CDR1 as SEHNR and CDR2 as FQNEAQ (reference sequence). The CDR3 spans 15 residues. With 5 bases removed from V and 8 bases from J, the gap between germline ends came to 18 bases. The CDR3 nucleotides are TGTGCCAGCAGCACCCCCACTGGAAGATGGGAAAAACTGTTTTTT. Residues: CASSTPTGRWEKLFF.

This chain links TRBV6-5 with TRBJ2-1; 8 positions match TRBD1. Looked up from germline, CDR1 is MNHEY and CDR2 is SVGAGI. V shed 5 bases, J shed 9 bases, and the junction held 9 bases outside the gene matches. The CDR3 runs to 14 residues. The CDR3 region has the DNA TGTGCCAGCAGTCGCGGACAGGGACTGGGTGAGCAGTTCTTC. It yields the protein CASSRGQGLGEQFF.

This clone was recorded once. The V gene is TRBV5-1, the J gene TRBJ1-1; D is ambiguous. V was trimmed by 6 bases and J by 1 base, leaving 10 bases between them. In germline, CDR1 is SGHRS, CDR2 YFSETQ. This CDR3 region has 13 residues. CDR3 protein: CASKLRGNTEAFF. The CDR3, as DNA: TGCGCCAGCAAGCTTCGGGGGAACACTGAAGCTTTCTTT.

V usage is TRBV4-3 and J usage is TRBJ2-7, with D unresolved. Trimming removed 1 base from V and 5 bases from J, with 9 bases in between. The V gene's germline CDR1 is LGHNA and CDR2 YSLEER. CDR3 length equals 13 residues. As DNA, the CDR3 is TGCGCCAGCAGCCAAGTGGTCCGTGACGAGCAGTACTTC. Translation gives CASSQVVRDEQYF.

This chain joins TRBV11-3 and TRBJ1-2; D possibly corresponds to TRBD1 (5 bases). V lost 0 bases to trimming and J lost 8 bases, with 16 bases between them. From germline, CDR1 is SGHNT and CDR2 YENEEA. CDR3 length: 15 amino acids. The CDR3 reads CASSLEALGGNGYTF. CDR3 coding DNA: TGTGCCAGCAGCTTAGAAGCCCTTGGGGGTAACGGCTACACCTTC. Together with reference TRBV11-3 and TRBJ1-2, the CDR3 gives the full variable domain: EAGVVQSPRYKIIEKKQPVAFWCNPISGHNTLYWYLQNLGQGPELLIRYENEEAVDDSQLPKDRFSAERLKGVDSTLKIQPAELGDSAVYLCASSLEALGGNGYTFGSGTRLTVV.

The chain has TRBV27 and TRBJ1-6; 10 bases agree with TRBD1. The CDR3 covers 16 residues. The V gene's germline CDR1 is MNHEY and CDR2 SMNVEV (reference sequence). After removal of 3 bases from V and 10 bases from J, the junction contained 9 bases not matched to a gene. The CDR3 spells CASSLLAGTGVSPLHF. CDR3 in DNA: TGTGCCAGCAGTTTGCTCGCCGGGACAGGGGTCTCACCCCTCCACTTT.

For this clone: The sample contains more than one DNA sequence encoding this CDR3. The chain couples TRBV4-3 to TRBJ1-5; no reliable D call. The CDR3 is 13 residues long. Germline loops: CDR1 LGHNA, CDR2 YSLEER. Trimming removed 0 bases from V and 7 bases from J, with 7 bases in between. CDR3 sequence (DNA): TGCGCCAGCAGCCAAGATCGCCAGCAGCCCCAGCATTTT. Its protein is CASSQDRQQPQHF.

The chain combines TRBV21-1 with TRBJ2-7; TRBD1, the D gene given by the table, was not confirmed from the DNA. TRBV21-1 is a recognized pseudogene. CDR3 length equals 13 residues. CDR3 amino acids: CASSNPQQNEQYF. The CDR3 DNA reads TGTGCCAGCAGCAACCCACAACAAAACGAGCAGTACTTC.

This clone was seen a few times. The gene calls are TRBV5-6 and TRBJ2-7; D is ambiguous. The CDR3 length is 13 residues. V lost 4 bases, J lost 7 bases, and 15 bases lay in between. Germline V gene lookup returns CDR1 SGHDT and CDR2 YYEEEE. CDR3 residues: CASSRRGWGEQYF. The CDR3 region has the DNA TGTGCCAGCAGCCGCCGCGGTTGGGGTGAGCAGTACTTC.

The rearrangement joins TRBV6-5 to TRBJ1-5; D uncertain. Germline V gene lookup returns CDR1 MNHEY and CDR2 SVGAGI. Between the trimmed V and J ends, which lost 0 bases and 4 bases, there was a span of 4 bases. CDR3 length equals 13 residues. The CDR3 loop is CASSYSENQPQHF. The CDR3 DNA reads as TGTGCCAGCAGTTACTCAGAGAATCAGCCCCAGCATTTT.

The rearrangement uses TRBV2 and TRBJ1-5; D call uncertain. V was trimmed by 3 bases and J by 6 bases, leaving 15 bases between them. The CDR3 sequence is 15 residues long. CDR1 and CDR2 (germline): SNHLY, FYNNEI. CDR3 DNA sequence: TGTGCCAGCAGTGACGGCCGCCCCACGGTTCAGCCCCAGCATTTT. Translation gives CASSDGRPTVQPQHF.

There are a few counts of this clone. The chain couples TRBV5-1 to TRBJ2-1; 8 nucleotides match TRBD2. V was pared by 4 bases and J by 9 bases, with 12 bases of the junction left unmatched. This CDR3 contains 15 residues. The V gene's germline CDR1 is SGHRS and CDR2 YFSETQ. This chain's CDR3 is CASSTGGGSFTEQFF. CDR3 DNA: TGCGCCAGCAGCACGGGGGGGGGCTCTTTTACTGAGCAGTTCTTC.

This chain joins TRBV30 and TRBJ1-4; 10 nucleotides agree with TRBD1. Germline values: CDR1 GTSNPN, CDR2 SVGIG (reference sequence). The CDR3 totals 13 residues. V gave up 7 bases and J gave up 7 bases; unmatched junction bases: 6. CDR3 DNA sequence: TGTGCCTCCCGGGACAGGGGATTTGAAAAACTGTTTTTT. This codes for CASRDRGFEKLFF.

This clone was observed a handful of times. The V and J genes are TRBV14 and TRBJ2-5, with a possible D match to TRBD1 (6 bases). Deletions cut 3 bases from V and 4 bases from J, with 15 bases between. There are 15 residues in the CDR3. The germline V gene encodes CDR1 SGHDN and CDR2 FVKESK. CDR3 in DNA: TGTGCCAGCAGCCAGATAACAGGGCTAGGAGAGACCCAGTACTTC. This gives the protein CASSQITGLGETQYF.

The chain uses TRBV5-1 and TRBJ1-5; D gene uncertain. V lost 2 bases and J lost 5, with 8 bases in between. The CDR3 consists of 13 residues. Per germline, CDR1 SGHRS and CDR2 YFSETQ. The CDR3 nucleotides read TGCGCCAGCAGCTTCGAAGGAGATCAGCCCCAGCATTTT. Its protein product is CASSFEGDQPQHF.

DNA of the CDR3: TGTGCCAGCAGCACATGGACAGGCGAGGGGTCCTACGAGCAGTACTTC. It specifies CASSTWTGEGSYEQYF. V usage is TRBV7-9 and J usage is TRBJ2-7; 7 nucleotides line up with TRBD1. The V segment lost 5 bases and the J segment 1 base; nucleotides outside the gene matches: 11. Germline loops: CDR1 SEHNR, CDR2 FQNEAQ (reference sequence). The CDR3 consists of 16 residues.

CDR3: CARGGAEQYF. For the CDR3, the DNA is TGCGCCAGGGGGGGGGCCGAGCAGTACTTC. The rearrangement links TRBV10-1 to TRBJ2-7; a possible D gene is TRBD2 (7 bases). Germline V gives CDR1 WNHNN, CDR2 SYGVQD (reference sequence). This CDR3 region has 10 residues. Trimming removed 9 bases at V and 6 bases at J, with 9 bases between.

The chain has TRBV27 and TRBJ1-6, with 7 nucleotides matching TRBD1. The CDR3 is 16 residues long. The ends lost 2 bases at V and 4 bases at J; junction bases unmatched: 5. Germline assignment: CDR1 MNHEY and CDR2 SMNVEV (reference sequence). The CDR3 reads CASSLRTGVYNSPLHF. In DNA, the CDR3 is TGTGCCAGCAGTTTACGGACAGGAGTGTATAATTCACCCCTCCACTTT.

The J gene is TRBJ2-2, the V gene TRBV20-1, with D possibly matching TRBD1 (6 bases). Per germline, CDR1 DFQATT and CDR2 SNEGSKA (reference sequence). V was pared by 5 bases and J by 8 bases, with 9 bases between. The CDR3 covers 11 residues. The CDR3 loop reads CSAHRAGELFF. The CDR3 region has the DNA TGCAGTGCTCACAGGGCGGGGGAGCTGTTTTTT.

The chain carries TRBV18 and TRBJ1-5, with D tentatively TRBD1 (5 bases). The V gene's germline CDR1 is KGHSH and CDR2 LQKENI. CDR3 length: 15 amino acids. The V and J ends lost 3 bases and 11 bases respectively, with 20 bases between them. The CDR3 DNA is TGTGCCAGCTCACCTCTCGACAGCCCCGGGGAGACCCAGCATTTT. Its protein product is CASSPLDSPGETQHF.